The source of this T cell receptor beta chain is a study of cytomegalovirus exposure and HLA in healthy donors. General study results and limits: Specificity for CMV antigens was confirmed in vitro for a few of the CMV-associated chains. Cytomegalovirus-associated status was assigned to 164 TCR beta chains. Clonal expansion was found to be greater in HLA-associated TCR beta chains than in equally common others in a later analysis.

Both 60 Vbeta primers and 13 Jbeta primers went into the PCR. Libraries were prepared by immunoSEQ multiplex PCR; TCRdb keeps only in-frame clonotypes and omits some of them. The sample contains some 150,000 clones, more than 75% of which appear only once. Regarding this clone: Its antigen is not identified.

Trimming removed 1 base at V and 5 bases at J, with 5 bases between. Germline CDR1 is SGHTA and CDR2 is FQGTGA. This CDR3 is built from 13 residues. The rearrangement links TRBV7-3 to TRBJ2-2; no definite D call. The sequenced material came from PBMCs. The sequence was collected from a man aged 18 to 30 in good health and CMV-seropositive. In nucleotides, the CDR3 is TGTGCCAGCAGCTTAAAAGCGACCGGGGAGCTGTTTTTT. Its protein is CASSLKATGELFF.